This TCR beta chain was observed in a study of blood T cell repertoires in COVID-19. V was clipped by 2 bases and J by 2 bases, with 13 bases between them. This CDR3 has 16 residues. Germline CDR1 is LGHNA and CDR2 is YSLEER. Per the original methods: Reference gene primer amplification gave nucleated cell count estimates. Clones were read by immunoSEQ multiplex PCR, and TCRdb kept only the in-frame ones, dropping some. V, J and clone size are taken as reported in that table, and D and trimming were inferred from the DNA itself. This sample has about 24,000 clones, with about nine tenths found just once.

The clonotype was recovered from a middle-aged man with active COVID-19. The material sequenced was peripheral blood. V and J are TRBV4-3 and TRBJ2-1; D unclear. The CDR3 DNA reads TGCGCCAGCAGCCAATTAACTGGCGGTACCTACAATGAGCAGTTCTTC. Translated: CASSQLTGGTYNEQFF.